The rows below give T cell receptor beta chains drawn from one sample of a study of cytomegalovirus exposure and HLA in healthy donors. The assay was immunoSEQ multiplex PCR, and TCRdb's table has in-frame clones only and misses some. The sample contains about 140,000 clones, over 80% of which appear only once. The specimen sequenced was PBMCs. These receptors were obtained from a woman in her twenties or thirties in good health and CMV-seronegative. Each CDR3 is given with its conserved first and last residue. A D gene is named only where the DNA matches it firmly.

d_gene,j_gene,v_gene,CDR3aa
TRBD2,TRBJ2-5,TRBV2,CASRGTRGGVETQYF
-,TRBJ1-2,TRBV5-1,CASSLAGGTNYGYTF
TRBD1,TRBJ2-3,TRBV9,CASSVTDRGGTDTQYF
TRBD2,TRBJ2-7,TRBV2,CASSVRGGPYEQYF
TRBD1,TRBJ1-4,TRBV9,CASSVRTGLGEKLFF
-,TRBJ1-1,TRBV29-1,CSADTEAFF
-,TRBJ2-6,TRBV16,CASSQSVAAGANVLTF
-,TRBJ2-7,TRBV9,CASSVEGYGPEQYF
-,TRBJ1-3,TRBV1,CTSNQGKGSSGNTIYF
-,TRBJ2-5,TRBV2,CASTRAQETQYF
-,TRBJ2-1,TRBV7-9,CSSSLAPYPPDNEQFF
-,TRBJ2-2,TRBV6-4,CASSGGHNTGELFF
-,TRBJ2-3,TRBV7-9,CASSLALGDTDTQYF
TRBD1,TRBJ1-2,TRBV2,CASSPLRQGGHGYTF
-,TRBJ2-1,TRBV28,CASSSFLAETYNEQFF
TRBD1,TRBJ1-6,TRBV19,CASSRLPGQGRSPLHF
-,TRBJ2-7,TRBV6-5,CASSYATGSYEQYF
-,TRBJ2-1,TRBV15,CATSSLGTRNEQFF
-,TRBJ2-7,TRBV20-1,CSAPDIYEQYF
-,TRBJ1-5,TRBV7-2,CASSLVPDSSSQHF
TRBD1,TRBJ1-2,TRBV5-1,CASSSDRVDYGYTF
TRBD2,TRBJ2-5,TRBV5-4,CASSPSGGASKTQYF
TRBD1,TRBJ2-2,TRBV10-3,CAIRGQGAIPGELFF
TRBD1,TRBJ2-3,TRBV7-2,CASSLFWGSTGGTDTQYF
-,TRBJ1-6,TRBV19,CASSWESSYNSPLHF
-,TRBJ2-7,TRBV7-2,CASRRDSQVSEQYF
-,TRBJ1-1,TRBV30,CAWSPLGALIQNTEAFF
TRBD2,TRBJ2-2,TRBV19,CASSRGLAGTNTGELFF
-,TRBJ1-4,TRBV2,CASRYLTTNEKLFF
TRBD1,TRBJ2-6,TRBV19,CASSIREGQGAPGANVLTF